This record covers a single T cell receptor (beta chain). Its target is unknown. This record comes from a study of cytomegalovirus exposure and HLA in healthy donors. Broader study findings: CMV serostatus was the only recorded immune exposure for donors. Follow-up analysis later connected one missense variant in DCLRE1C with trimming of TCR beta V- and J-genes.

It was with 60 Vbeta and 13 Jbeta primers that the PCR ran. Libraries were prepared by immunoSEQ multiplex PCR; TCRdb keeps only in-frame clonotypes and omits some of them. The sample contains 100,000 to 150,000 clones, over 9.5% of which appear only once. Germline loops: CDR1 MNHNS, CDR2 SASEGT. V trimming: 5 bases; J trimming: 7 bases; junction bases outside the gene matches: 11. CDR3 length: 15 amino acids. The sequenced sample consisted of PBMCs. This TCR derives from a woman between 18 and 29 years old in good health and CMV-seropositive. The chain recombines TRBV6-1 with TRBJ2-7, with 10 nucleotides matching TRBD2. In nucleotides, the CDR3 is TGTGCCAGCAGTAGGAGCGGGAGGGCCTCAAGAGAGCAGTACTTC. Amino acid sequence: CASSRSGRASREQYF.